This T cell receptor beta chain comes out of a study of blood T cell repertoires in COVID-19. Study context: Donors in the United States, Italy and Spain gave samples during acute or convalescent COVID-19.

Recruitment covered 20 to 25 US areas and drew participants whose ages spanned about 18 to 100 years. Clones were read by immunoSEQ multiplex PCR, and TCRdb kept only the in-frame ones, dropping some. The sample carries approximately 140,000 clones, roughly 90% recorded once. Germline CDR1 and CDR2: SGHTA and FQGNSA. Between the trimmed V and J ends, which lost 1 base and 9 bases, there was a span of 10 bases. The CDR3 is 13 residues long. Specimen: PBMCs or T cells enriched from blood (not recorded which). V gene TRBV7-2 combines with J gene TRBJ2-1, with D tentatively TRBD2 (5 bases). The source of this sequence is a woman between 45 and 60 years old who had recovered from COVID-19. The CDR3 protein is CASSLDGGGEQFF. CDR3 sequence (DNA): TGTGCCAGCAGCTTAGACGGCGGAGGTGAGCAGTTCTTC.